This T cell receptor (beta chain) was sequenced during a study of regulatory T cells in long-lasting Graves disease. Time point of the sample: persistent/refractory GD, antithyroid drugs over 5 years with positive TRAb. The TCR library was made from RNA extracted from PBMCs. Peripheral blood, around 9.9 milliliters per patient, was collected in EDTA tubes. Investigators prepared the TCR beta libraries by applying iRepertoire HTBI primers and Arm-PCR of CDR3 regions. TCRdb re-called the multiplex PCR reads with MiXCR, one entry per CDR3 protein. Of 500,000 to 700,000 distinct CDR3 sequences listed, about 30% are singletons. The starting material was peripheral blood mononuclear cells (PBMCs), obtained when the disease was refractory, from a patient treated with antithyroid drugs. This clonotype originated in a female donor with Graves disease.

The CDR3 DNA sequence: TGCAGTGCTAGAGGAAGAGACTCGAACACCGGGGAGCTGTTTTTT. It specifies CSARGRDSNTGELFF. The chain joins TRBV20-1 to TRBJ2-2; D is undetermined. The V gene's germline CDR1 is DFQATT and CDR2 SNEGSKA (reference sequence). V was pared by 1 base and J by 0 bases, with 9 bases between. The CDR3 loop spans 15 amino acids.